One and the same sample provided the 28 T cell receptor beta chains below, sequenced in a study of blood T cell repertoires in COVID-19. Produced via immunoSEQ multiplex PCR; TCRdb's table is partial and in-frame only. The table records roughly 500,000 clones, approximately 87% of them present only once. The sequenced material came from PBMCs or T cells enriched from blood (not recorded which). These receptors all come from a woman aged 40 to 50 who had recovered from COVID-19.

The genes are TRBV18 and TRBJ2-1, with 7 positions matching TRBD2. The CDR3 runs 15 residues. Germline assignment: CDR1 KGHSH and CDR2 LQKENI. V dropped 3 bases and J dropped 7; count of bases not matched to a gene: 9. The CDR3 bases are TGTGCCAGCTCACCGCTTGCGGGAGAAGCGAATGAGCAGTTCTTC. Translated: CASSPLAGEANEQFF.

The rearrangement links TRBV11-3 to TRBJ2-1, with a tentative D call TRBD2 (5 bases). V was clipped by 1 base and J by 8 bases, with 12 bases between them. The CDR3 extends over 14 amino acids. From germline, CDR1 is SGHNT and CDR2 YENEEA. DNA for the CDR3: TGTGCCAGCAGCTTAGCGAGGGCCCGCGATGAGCAGTTCTTC. The encoded protein is CASSLARARDEQFF.

This clone occurred a few times. The chain couples TRBV21-1 to TRBJ2-1; the D call in the table, TRBD2, was not verified against the DNA. TRBV21-1 is recorded as a pseudogene. The CDR3 sequence is 16 residues long. The CDR3 coding sequence is TGTGCCAGCCGCCTAGGGACTAGCGGGGGTTACAATGAGCAGTTCTTC. Protein: CASRLGTSGGYNEQFF.

The V call is TRBV4-3, the J call TRBJ2-1; 9 bases fit TRBD1. This CDR3 contains 15 residues. Germline CDR1 is LGHNA and CDR2 is YSLEER. The V segment lost 3 bases and the J segment 4 bases; nucleotides outside the gene matches: 4. The CDR3 loop reads CASSHTGGIYNEQFF. As DNA, the CDR3 is TGCGCCAGCAGCCATACAGGGGGCATTTACAATGAGCAGTTCTTC.

The chain has TRBV14 and TRBJ2-1; D uncertain. Germline V gene lookup returns CDR1 SGHDN and CDR2 FVKESK. With 5 bases removed from V and 3 bases from J, the gap between germline ends came to 11 bases. The CDR3 runs to 14 residues. The CDR3 coding sequence is TGTGCCAGCAGCAGACTGTCCGGCTACAATGAGCAGTTCTTC. Encoded protein: CASSRLSGYNEQFF. Drawing the rest from reference TRBV14 and TRBJ2-1, the complete variable domain is EAGVTQFPSHSVIEKGQTVTLRCDPISGHDNLYWYRRVMGKEIKFLLHFVKESKQDESGMPNNRFLAERTGGTYSTLKVQPAELEDSGVYFCASSRLSGYNEQFFGPGTRLTVL.

In its sample, this clone was seen once. This sequence joins TRBV12-5 and TRBJ1-2; D uncertain. Trimming pared 1 base from V and 8 bases from J, leaving 5 bases between. The CDR3 runs to 11 residues. Germline-derived CDR1 and CDR2 are LGHNT and FRNRAP. The CDR3 sequence is CASGLAPGYTF. CDR3 sequence (DNA): TGTGCTAGTGGTTTGGCCCCGGGCTACACCTTC.

The V gene is TRBV5-1, the J gene TRBJ1-6; maybe TRBD1 (5 bases). The CDR3 totals 15 residues. Germline CDR1 is SGHRS and CDR2 is YFSETQ. V was clipped by 0 bases and J by 10 bases, with 14 bases between them. The DNA of the CDR3 is TGCGCCAGCAGCTTGGCCCAGCAGGGTGACTCACCCCTCCACTTT. As protein: CASSLAQQGDSPLHF. Together with reference TRBV5-1 and TRBJ1-6, the CDR3 gives the full variable domain: KAGVTQTPRYLIKTRGQQVTLSCSPISGHRSVSWYQQTPGQGLQFLFEYFSETQRNKGNFPGRFSGRQFSNSRSEMNVSTLELGDSALYLCASSLAQQGDSPLHFGNGTRLTVT.

This chain joins TRBV30 and TRBJ1-2; D is ambiguous. This CDR3 comprises 15 residues. Germline lookup yields CDR1 GTSNPN and CDR2 SVGIG (reference sequence). Trimming removed 4 bases from V and 1 base from J, with 16 bases in between. The CDR3 region has the DNA TGTGCCTGGACCCCCGGGAGGTCCCATAACTATGGCTACACCTTC. This codes for CAWTPGRSHNYGYTF.

Details on this clone: This specimen includes other DNA sequences encoding the same CDR3. This chain uses TRBV7-9 with TRBJ1-3, with 7 bases fitting TRBD1. Germline V lookup: CDR1 SEHNR, CDR2 FQNEAQ (reference sequence). Germline trimming cut 5 bases from V and 1 base from J; bases unmatched to any gene: 2. The CDR3 has 14 residues. DNA of the CDR3: TGTGCCAGCAGCCCGACAGGGTCTGGAAACACCATATATTTT. Amino acids: CASSPTGSGNTIYF.

Here the CDR3 DNA reads TGTGCCAGCAGTCTCAGTTGGCGGAGGGGACCCTACGAGCAGTACTTC. Residues: CASSLSWRRGPYEQYF. The V call is TRBV27, the J call TRBJ2-7; TRBD2 is a possible D gene (6 bases). CDR3 length: 16 residues. Per the germline V gene, CDR1 is MNHEY and CDR2 is SMNVEV (reference sequence). Trimming pared 5 bases from V and 2 bases from J, leaving 19 bases between.

The chain uses TRBV4-1 and TRBJ1-5; perhaps TRBD1 as D (5 bases). CDR1 and CDR2 from the germline V gene are MGHRA and YSYEKL. Deletions cut 1 base from V and 4 bases from J, with 11 bases between. This CDR3 is 15 amino acids long. CDR3: CASSQVGALNQPQHF. CDR3 coding DNA: TGCGCCAGCAGCCAAGTTGGGGCTCTTAATCAGCCCCAGCATTTT.

The V gene is TRBV23-1, the J gene TRBJ2-4; D might be TRBD1 (6 bases). TRBV23-1 is sorted into the ORF group, with uncertain function. Trimming took off 4 bases at V and 5 bases at J, with 12 bases between the two ends. This CDR3 comprises 14 residues. As DNA, the CDR3 is TGCGCCAGCAGTCTCAATAGGACAGAAAACATTCAGTACTTC. It codes for CASSLNRTENIQYF.

The rearrangement joins TRBV19 to TRBJ1-4; weak D call: TRBD1 (6 bases). CDR3 length: 15 amino acids. Trimming took 4 bases from V and 3 from J, leaving 12 bases between them. Germline CDR1 LNHDA, CDR2 SQIVND (reference sequence). CDR3 coding DNA: TGTGCCAGTAGTACCTTGGCAGGGGCTAATGAAAAACTGTTTTTT. As protein: CASSTLAGANEKLFF.

The V and J genes are TRBV29-1 and TRBJ2-1, with TRBD2 matching over 11 bases. The germline CDR1 and CDR2 sequences are SQVTM and ANQGSEA. V was clipped by 4 bases and J by 8 bases; unmatched bases: 10. This CDR3 spans 15 amino acids. The chain's CDR3 is CSVGPTSGRRDEQFF. The CDR3 bases are TGCAGCGTTGGACCCACTAGCGGGAGAAGGGATGAGCAGTTCTTC.

The chain links TRBV4-3 to TRBJ1-4; D not certain. CDR3 length: 13 residues. Germline CDR1 and CDR2: LGHNA and YSLEER. Trimming cost V 0 bases and J 8 bases, with 7 bases left between them. Here the CDR3 reads CASSQDPGEKLFF. In DNA, the CDR3 is TGCGCCAGCAGCCAAGATCCCGGGGAAAAACTGTTTTTT.

J is TRBJ2-5 and V is TRBV30, with 11 bases fitting TRBD1. V shed 5 bases, J shed 4 bases, and the junction held 12 bases outside the gene matches. Germline V gives CDR1 GTSNPN, CDR2 SVGIG (reference sequence). The CDR3 consists of 16 residues. As DNA, the CDR3 is TGTGCCTGGCTACCCCCGGGACAGGGGGACGGAGAGACCCAGTACTTC. This codes for CAWLPPGQGDGETQYF. Looking up the rest from reference TRBV30 and TRBJ2-5 gives the full variable domain: SQTIHQWPATLVQPVGSPLSLECTVEGTSNPNLYWYRQAAGRGLQLLFYSVGIGQISSEVPQNLSASRPQDRQFILSSKKLLLSDSGFYLCAWLPPGQGDGETQYFGPGTRLLVL.

The chain carries TRBV11-3 and TRBJ2-1, with a weak D call TRBD2 (6 bases). This CDR3 spans 14 amino acids. V lost 1 base to trimming and J lost 6 bases, with 10 bases between them. The germline CDR1 and CDR2 sequences are SGHNT and YENEEA. CDR3 in DNA: TGTGCCAGCAGCTTAGTGGTTAGCGGCAATGAGCAGTTCTTC. Encoded protein: CASSLVVSGNEQFF.

The V gene is TRBV6-5, the J gene TRBJ1-6; D perhaps matches TRBD1 (5 bases). V was trimmed by 2 bases and J by 6 bases, leaving 11 bases between them. Germline values: CDR1 MNHEY, CDR2 SVGAGI. The CDR3 loop spans 15 amino acids. The CDR3 region has the DNA TGTGCCAGCAGTTACGCCGACAGTTTTAATTCACCCCTCCACTTT. It specifies CASSYADSFNSPLHF.

This clone has a handful of counts. The J gene is TRBJ2-1, the V gene TRBV4-2; D gene ambiguous. CDR3 size: 17 residues. Trimming cost V 0 bases and J 0 bases, with 12 bases left between them. Germline CDR1 reads LGHNA; CDR2 reads YNFKEQ. CDR3 bases: TGTGCCAGCAGCCAAGAGCCTGCTAGAAGCTCCTACAATGAGCAGTTCTTC. It codes for CASSQEPARSSYNEQFF.

The chain carries TRBV19 and TRBJ1-1; 7 positions agree with TRBD1. Germline V gene sequence: CDR1 LNHDA, CDR2 SQIVND (reference sequence). This CDR3 comprises 14 residues. Germline trimming cut 5 bases from V and 8 bases from J; bases unmatched to any gene: 11. CDR3 amino acids: CASSLTIKGAEAFF. The CDR3 nucleotides read TGTGCCAGTAGTCTTACGATCAAGGGGGCCGAAGCTTTCTTT.

The V gene is TRBV27, the J gene TRBJ2-7; 13 bases match TRBD2. The germline V gene encodes CDR1 MNHEY and CDR2 SMNVEV (reference sequence). The CDR3 runs 16 residues. The trim removed 5 bases at V and 0 bases at J, leaving 4 bases unmatched. CDR3 amino acids: CASSRRLAGGSYEQYF. The CDR3 DNA reads as TGTGCCAGCAGTCGTCGACTAGCGGGAGGCTCCTACGAGCAGTACTTC.

The chain uses TRBV5-1 and TRBJ2-3; 8 bases map to TRBD1. The CDR3 has 13 residues. CDR1 SGHRS and CDR2 YFSETQ come from the germline V gene. J was trimmed by 1 base and V by 8 bases; bases with no gene match: 3. CDR3 residues: CASETGGTDTQYF. In DNA, the CDR3 is TGCGCCAGTGAGACAGGGGGCACAGATACGCAGTATTTT.

The chain joins TRBV7-9 to TRBJ1-2, with D possibly being TRBD1 (5 bases). Trimming left V 6 bases short and J 3 bases short, with 17 bases between. CDR3 length: 15 residues. Germline V lookup: CDR1 SEHNR, CDR2 FQNEAQ (reference sequence). CDR3 DNA: TGTGCCAGCAGTCCCCGGGGCGGGGGTGACTATGGCTACACCTTC. Protein sequence: CASSPRGGGDYGYTF.

The chain joins TRBV4-3 to TRBJ1-2; D is uncertain. CDR3 length: 14 amino acids. The V end was cut by 0 bases, the J end by 5 bases, with 10 bases between. Germline V gene data show CDR1 as LGHNA and CDR2 as YSLEER. The chain's CDR3 is CASSQENPVYGYTF. CDR3 nucleotide sequence: TGCGCCAGCAGCCAAGAAAACCCGGTGTATGGCTACACCTTC.

This chain connects TRBV19 to TRBJ1-2, with D possibly TRBD1 on 6 matching bases. The CDR3 spans 16 residues. V shed 0 bases and J shed 5 bases, with 16 bases lying between them. Germline-derived CDR1 and CDR2 are LNHDA and SQIVND (reference sequence). DNA of the CDR3: TGTGCCAGTAGTATAGAGGGGGCCTCCTCCCGTTATGGCTACACCTTC. It translates to CASSIEGASSRYGYTF.

This sequence joins TRBV12-3 or TRBV12-4 and TRBJ1-5; D might be TRBD1 (5 bases). The CDR3 loop spans 13 amino acids. V dropped 6 bases and J dropped 4 bases, with 10 bases sitting between them. The CDR3, as DNA: TGTGCCAGCAGCACTGACAGTAATCAGCCCCAGCATTTT. This encodes CASSTDSNQPQHF.

The rearrangement links TRBV7-2 to TRBJ1-2; tentatively, D is TRBD1 (5 bases). There are 14 residues in the CDR3. Germline CDR1 and CDR2: SGHTA and FQGNSA. Trimming shortened V by 2 bases and J by 11 bases, and 18 bases separated the two germline ends. CDR3 region: CASSLLVPGNPYTF. CDR3 nucleotides: TGTGCCAGCAGCTTACTGGTCCCAGGGAATCCGTACACCTTC.

V is TRBV7-8 and J is TRBJ1-2; no firm D call. Germline lookup yields CDR1 SGHVS and CDR2 FQNEAQ. This CDR3 has 15 residues. The V end was cut by 4 bases, the J end by 0 bases, with 12 bases between. The CDR3 sequence: CASSSLLRTNYGYTF. For the CDR3, the DNA is TGTGCCAGCAGCTCCCTACTGAGAACTAACTATGGCTACACCTTC.